This TCR beta chain appears in the sequencing data of a study of T cell responses to AZD1222 COVID-19 vaccine. Study-level background: Recipients boosted at about 4 weeks or about 12 weeks are pooled.

With respect to this clone: Its antigen is still unknown.

Study-wide results and limits: There were mostly white British donors and more females than males, and clonal diversity was possibly underestimated. Baseline seropositivity characterized only a handful of AZD1222 recipients.

TCRdb keeps only in-frame clones here, not all; method: immunoSEQ multiplex PCR. The table shows roughly 180,000 clones, with about nine tenths occurring only once. This CDR3 region has 11 residues. CDR1 is DFQATT and CDR2 is SNEGSKA in the germline V gene (reference sequence). Trimming removed 7 bases at V and 8 bases at J, with 14 bases between. The sequence was collected from an adult in good health. This chain joins TRBV20-1 and TRBJ1-2; a weak D match, TRBD1 (5 bases). The sample in question was peripheral blood, obtained on day 0 of AZD1222 vaccination. The CDR3 protein is CSVDNPWGYTF. CDR3 coding DNA: TGCAGTGTGGACAATCCCTGGGGCTACACCTTC.